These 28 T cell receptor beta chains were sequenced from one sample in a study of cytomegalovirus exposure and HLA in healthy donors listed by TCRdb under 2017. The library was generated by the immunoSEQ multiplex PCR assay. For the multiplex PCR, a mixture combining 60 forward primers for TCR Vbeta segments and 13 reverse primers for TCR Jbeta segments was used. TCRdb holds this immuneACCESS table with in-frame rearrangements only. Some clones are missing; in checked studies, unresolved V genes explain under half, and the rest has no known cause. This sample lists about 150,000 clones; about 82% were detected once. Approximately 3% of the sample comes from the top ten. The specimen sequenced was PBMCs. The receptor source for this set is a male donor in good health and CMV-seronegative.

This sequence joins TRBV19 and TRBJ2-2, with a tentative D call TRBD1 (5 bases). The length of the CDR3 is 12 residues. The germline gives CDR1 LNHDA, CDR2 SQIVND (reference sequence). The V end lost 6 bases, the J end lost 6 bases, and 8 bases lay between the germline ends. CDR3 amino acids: CASRRQPGELFF. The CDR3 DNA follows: TGTGCCAGTAGGCGACAGCCCGGGGAGCTGTTTTTT.

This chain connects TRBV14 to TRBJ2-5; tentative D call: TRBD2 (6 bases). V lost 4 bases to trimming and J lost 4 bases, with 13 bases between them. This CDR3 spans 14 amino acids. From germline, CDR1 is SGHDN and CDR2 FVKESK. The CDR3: CASSRRGMGETQYF. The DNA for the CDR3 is TGTGCCAGCAGCCGCCGGGGGATGGGAGAGACCCAGTACTTC. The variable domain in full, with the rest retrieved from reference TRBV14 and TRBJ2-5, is EAGVTQFPSHSVIEKGQTVTLRCDPISGHDNLYWYRRVMGKEIKFLLHFVKESKQDESGMPNNRFLAERTGGTYSTLKVQPAELEDSGVYFCASSRRGMGETQYFGPGTRLLVL.

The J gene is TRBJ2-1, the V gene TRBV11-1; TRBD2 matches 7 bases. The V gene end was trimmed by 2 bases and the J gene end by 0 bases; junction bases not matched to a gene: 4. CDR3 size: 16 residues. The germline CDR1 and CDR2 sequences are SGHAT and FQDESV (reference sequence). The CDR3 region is CASSLRGGSSYNEQFF. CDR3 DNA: TGTGCCAGCAGCTTACGGGGCGGGAGCTCCTACAATGAGCAGTTCTTC.

The CDR3 is CASKGGGLAIYEQFF. The CDR3 nucleotides read TGTGCCAGCAAAGGGGGAGGACTAGCGATCTATGAGCAGTTCTTC. The chain joins TRBV27 to TRBJ2-1; TRBD2 aligns across 9 bases. The CDR3 spans 15 residues. Germline CDR1 MNHEY, CDR2 SMNVEV (reference sequence). The V segment lost 7 bases and the J segment 8 bases; nucleotides outside the gene matches: 12.

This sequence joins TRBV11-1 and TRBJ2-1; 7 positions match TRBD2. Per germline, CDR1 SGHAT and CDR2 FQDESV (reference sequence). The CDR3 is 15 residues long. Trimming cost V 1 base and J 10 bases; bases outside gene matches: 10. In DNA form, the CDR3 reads TGTGCCAGCAGCTTAGTGGATTCGGGAGCGGGGGAGCAGTTCTTC. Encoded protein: CASSLVDSGAGEQFF.

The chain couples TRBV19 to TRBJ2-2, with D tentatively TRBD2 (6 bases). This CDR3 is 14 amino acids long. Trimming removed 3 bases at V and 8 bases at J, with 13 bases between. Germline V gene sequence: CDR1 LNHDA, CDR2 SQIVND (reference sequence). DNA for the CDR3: TGTGCCAGTAGTATGTCTAGCGCCTCGGGGGAGCTGTTTTTT. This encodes CASSMSSASGELFF.

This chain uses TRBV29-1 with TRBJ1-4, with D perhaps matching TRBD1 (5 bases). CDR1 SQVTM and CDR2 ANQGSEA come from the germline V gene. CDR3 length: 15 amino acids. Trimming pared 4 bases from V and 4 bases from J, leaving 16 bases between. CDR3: CSVADWPGGNEKLFF. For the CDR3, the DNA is TGCAGCGTTGCAGATTGGCCGGGGGGTAATGAAAAACTGTTTTTT.

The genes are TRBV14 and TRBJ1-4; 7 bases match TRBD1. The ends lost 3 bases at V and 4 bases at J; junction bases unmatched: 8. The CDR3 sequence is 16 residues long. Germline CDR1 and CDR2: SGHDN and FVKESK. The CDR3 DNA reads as TGTGCCAGCAGCCATAGGAAGGGGACAGATAATGAAAAACTGTTTTTT. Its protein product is CASSHRKGTDNEKLFF.

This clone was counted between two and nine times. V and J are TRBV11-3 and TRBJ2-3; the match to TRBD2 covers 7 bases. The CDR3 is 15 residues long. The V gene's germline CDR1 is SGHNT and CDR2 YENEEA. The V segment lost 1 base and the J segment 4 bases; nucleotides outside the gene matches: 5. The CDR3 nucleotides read TGTGCCAGCAGCTTAGGAGGGAGGGGCGCAGATACGCAGTATTTT. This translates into CASSLGGRGADTQYF.

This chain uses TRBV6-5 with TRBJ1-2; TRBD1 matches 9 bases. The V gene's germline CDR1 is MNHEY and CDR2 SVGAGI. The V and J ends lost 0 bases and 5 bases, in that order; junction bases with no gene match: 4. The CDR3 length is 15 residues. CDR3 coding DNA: TGTGCCAGCAGTTACTCGCTACAGGGGGCTTATGGCTACACCTTC. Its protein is CASSYSLQGAYGYTF.

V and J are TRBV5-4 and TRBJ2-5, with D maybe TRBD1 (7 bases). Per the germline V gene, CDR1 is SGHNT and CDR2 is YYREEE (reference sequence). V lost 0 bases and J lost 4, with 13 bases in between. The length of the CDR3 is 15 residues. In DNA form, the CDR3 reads TGTGCCAGCAGCTTGGGACAGGGAGGCGGAGAGACCCAGTACTTC. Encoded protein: CASSLGQGGGETQYF.

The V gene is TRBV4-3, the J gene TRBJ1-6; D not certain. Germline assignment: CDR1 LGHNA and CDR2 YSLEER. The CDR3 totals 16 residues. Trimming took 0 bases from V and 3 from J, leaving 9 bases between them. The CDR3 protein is CASSQENSFYNSPLHF. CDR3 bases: TGCGCCAGCAGCCAAGAAAACAGCTTCTATAATTCACCCCTCCACTTT.

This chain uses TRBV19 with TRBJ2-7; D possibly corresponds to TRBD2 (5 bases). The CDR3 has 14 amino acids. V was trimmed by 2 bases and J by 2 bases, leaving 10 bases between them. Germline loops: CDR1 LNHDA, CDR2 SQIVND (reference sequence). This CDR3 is CASSIQSGPYEQYF. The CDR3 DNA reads TGTGCCAGTAGTATACAGAGCGGACCCTACGAGCAGTACTTC.

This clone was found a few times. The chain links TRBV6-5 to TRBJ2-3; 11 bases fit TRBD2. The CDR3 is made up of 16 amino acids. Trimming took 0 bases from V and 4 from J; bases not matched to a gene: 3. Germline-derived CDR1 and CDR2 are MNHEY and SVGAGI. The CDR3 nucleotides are TGTGCCAGCAGTTACTCCGTAGCGGGAGGGGCAGATACGCAGTATTTT. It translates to CASSYSVAGGADTQYF.

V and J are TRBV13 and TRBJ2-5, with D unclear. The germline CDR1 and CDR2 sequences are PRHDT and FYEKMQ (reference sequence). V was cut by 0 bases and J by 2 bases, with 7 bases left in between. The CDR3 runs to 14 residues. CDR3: CASSLGLQQETQYF. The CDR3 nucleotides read TGTGCCAGCAGCTTAGGCCTGCAGCAAGAGACCCAGTACTTC.

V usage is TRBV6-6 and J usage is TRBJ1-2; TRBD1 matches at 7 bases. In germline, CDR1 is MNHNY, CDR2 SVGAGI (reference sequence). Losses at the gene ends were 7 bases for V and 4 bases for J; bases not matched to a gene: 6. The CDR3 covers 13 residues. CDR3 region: CASNDRDVYGYTF. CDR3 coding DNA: TGTGCCAGCAATGACAGGGATGTCTATGGCTACACCTTC.

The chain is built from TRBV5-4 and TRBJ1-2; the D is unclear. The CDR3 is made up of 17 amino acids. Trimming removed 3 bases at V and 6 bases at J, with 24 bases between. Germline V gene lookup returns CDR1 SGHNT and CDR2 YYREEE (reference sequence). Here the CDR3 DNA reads TGTGCCAGCAGCTGGATGCCTCAACCGGGTCCTATGGATGGCTACACCTTC. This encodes CASSWMPQPGPMDGYTF.

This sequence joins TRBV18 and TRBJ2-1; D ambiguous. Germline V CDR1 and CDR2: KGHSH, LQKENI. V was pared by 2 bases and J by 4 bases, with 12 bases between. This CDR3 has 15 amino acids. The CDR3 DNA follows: TGTGCCAGCTCACCAAGAGAGGCCTCTTACAATGAGCAGTTCTTC. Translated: CASSPREASYNEQFF.

The CDR3 region is CASSTDRGAPNEQFF. CDR3 nucleotide sequence: TGTGCCAGCAGTACGGACAGGGGGGCCCCTAATGAGCAGTTCTTC. This chain uses TRBV6-5 with TRBJ2-1, with TRBD1 matching 10 bases. From germline, CDR1 is MNHEY and CDR2 SVGAGI. The V segment lost 5 bases and the J segment 7 bases; nucleotides outside the gene matches: 8. The CDR3 runs 15 residues.

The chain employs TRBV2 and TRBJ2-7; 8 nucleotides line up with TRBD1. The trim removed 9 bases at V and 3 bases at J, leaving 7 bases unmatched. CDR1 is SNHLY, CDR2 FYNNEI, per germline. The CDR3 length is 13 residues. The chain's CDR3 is CARNRQGSYEQYF. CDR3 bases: TGTGCCAGGAATAGACAGGGGAGCTACGAGCAGTACTTC.

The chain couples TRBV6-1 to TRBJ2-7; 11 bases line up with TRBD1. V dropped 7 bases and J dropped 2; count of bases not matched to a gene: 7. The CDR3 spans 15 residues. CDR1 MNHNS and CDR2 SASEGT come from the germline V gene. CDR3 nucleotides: TGTGCCAGCATATGGTTGGGACAGGGGGCCTACGAGCAGTACTTC. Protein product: CASIWLGQGAYEQYF.

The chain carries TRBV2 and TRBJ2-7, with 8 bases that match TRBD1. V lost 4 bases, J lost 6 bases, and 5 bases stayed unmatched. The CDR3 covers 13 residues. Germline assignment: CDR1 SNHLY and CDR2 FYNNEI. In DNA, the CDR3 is TGTGCCAGCAGTGCCGGGACAGGCCCCGAGCAGTACTTC. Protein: CASSAGTGPEQYF. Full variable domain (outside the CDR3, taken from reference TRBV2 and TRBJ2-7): EPEVTQTPSHQVTQMGQEVILRCVPISNHLYFYWYRQILGQKVEFLVSFYNNEISEKSEIFDDQFSVERPDGSNFTLKIRSTKLEDSAMYFCASSAGTGPEQYFGPGTRLTVT.

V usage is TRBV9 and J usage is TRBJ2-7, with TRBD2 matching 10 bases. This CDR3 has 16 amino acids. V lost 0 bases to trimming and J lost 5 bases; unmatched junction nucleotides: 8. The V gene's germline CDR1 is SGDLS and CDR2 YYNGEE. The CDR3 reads CASSVGRGTSVNEQYF. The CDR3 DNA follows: TGTGCCAGCAGCGTAGGGAGAGGGACTAGCGTGAACGAGCAGTACTTC.

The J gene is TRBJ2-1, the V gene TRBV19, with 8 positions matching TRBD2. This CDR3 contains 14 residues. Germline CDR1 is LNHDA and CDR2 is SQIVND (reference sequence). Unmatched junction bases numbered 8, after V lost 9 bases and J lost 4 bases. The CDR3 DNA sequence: TGTGCCAGCGGGGGGGGAGAGGGGTACAATGAGCAGTTCTTC. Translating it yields CASGGGEGYNEQFF.

The CDR3: CASSPITGVGYGYTF. For the CDR3, the DNA is TGTGCCAGCTCACCAATCACAGGAGTAGGCTATGGCTACACCTTC. This chain uses TRBV18 with TRBJ1-2; TRBD1 might be the D (5 bases). The CDR3 extends over 15 amino acids. With 2 bases removed from V and 4 bases from J, the gap between germline ends came to 14 bases. Per the germline V gene, CDR1 is KGHSH and CDR2 is LQKENI.

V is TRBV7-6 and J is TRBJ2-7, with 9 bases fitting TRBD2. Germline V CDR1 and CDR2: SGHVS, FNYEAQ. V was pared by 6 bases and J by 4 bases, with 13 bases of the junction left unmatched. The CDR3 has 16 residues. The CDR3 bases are TGTGCCAGCAGACAACACCCGACTAGCGGCAGGTACGAGCAGTACTTC. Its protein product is CASRQHPTSGRYEQYF.

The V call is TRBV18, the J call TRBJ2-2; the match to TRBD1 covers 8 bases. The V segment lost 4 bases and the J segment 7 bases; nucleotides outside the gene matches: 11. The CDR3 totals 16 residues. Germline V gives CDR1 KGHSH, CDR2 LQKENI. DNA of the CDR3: TGTGCCAGCTCACGATCCTCGGACAGGGTTGGCGGGGAGCTGTTTTTT. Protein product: CASSRSSDRVGGELFF.

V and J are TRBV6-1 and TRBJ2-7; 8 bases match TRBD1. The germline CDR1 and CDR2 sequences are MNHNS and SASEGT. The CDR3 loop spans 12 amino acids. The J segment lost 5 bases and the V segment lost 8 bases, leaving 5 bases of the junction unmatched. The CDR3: CASSGQGNEQYF. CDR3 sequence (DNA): TGTGCCAGCTCTGGACAGGGCAACGAGCAGTACTTC.